This paragraph reports one TCR beta chain. Its antigen is unknown. Base qualities were left out, and no much larger clone turns up one base away. Receptors were amplified or captured by RACE. The listed sequencing device is NextSeq 500. During library preparation, unique molecular identifiers were attached to individual cDNA molecules so that TCRs could be counted quantitatively and reproducibly. For every blood RNA sample, sequencing covered both the TCR alpha and TCR beta chains. Concerning the study's data processing: The median number of TCRs per sample was 85,000 to 100,000, ranging from roughly 20,000 to 690,600. V, J and CDR3 annotation of the TCR reads was carried out using the Decombinator software suite. For the PS versus PT1 abundance plots, all samples were subsampled to the same number of TCRs (28,000). TCRs were defined as expanded if absent before sensitization and observed at least eight times at the 2-week time point. The public reads were run again by TCRdb, first through fastp at Q25 and then through MiXCR, and only productive beta chains were kept. Duplicate CDR3 protein sequences are folded into a single record with the most common DNA and genes. None of the V and J calls come from the authors' own analysis; TCRdb made them. The sample profile shows around 340,000 distinct CDR3 sequences; approximately 6.3% of them were found once. The ten largest clones add up to about 8% of the sample.

These data belong to a study of human T cells and chemical hapten exposure listed by TCRdb under 2021. Broadly, across the study: For sensitization, 2% DPC in acetone was applied to a roughly 2 cm by roughly 2 cm area of upper inner arm skin. Throughout the approximately 26-week study period, patients were also given weekly therapeutic DPC doses on the scalp. Patch testing on the upper back used Finn chambers containing 0.01% DPC, with scoring done after 6 days according to International Contact Dermatitis Research Group standards. Alopecia areata with under or over 50% scalp involvement, alopecia totalis and alopecia universalis were represented in the patient cohort, which was mostly female. Libraries were pooled for sequencing, and variation in per-sample TCR yields was attributed mainly to small differences in library volumes within the pool. The study tracked peripheral blood TCR repertoire changes in vivo during primary and secondary sensitization to the hapten diphenylcyclopropenone (DPC) in alopecia patients. Patient blood was sampled pre-sensitization (week 0) and at 2, 6 and about 24 weeks after DPC sensitization. About 30 alopecia patients provided blood for TCR sequencing at one to four time points (pre-sensitization, 2, 6 and 24 weeks). The study at large found these results: Patch test score correlated positively with the number of PT1 expanded TCRs, reaching significance at thresholds 8, 16 and 32 but not at 4. All patients had alopecia, a presumed autoimmune disease, so their immune response might differ from that of healthy individuals. Significantly more large CDR3 similarity clusters were formed by expanded TCRs than by pre-sensitization or healthy control sets, consistent with antigen-driven responses. After repeated subsampling, changes were observed in the strength of the expansion versus patch-test correlation and in the threshold at which the correlation became significant. The number of TCRs above 1 in 1000 frequency did not change with DPC sensitization; there was no evidence of global repertoire structure alterations.

The time point label for this specimen denotes: patch test 1, 2 weeks after DPC sensitization. The treatment or condition label of this sample denotes: therapeutic diphenylcyclopropenone sensitization with weekly scalp DPC. Blood at each patch-test visit was drawn before the patch test was applied. Patients were considered eligible if aged 18 to 70, diagnosed with alopecia and deemed suitable for DPC therapy, and patients were excluded if pregnant. Total RNA was isolated from unfractionated whole blood collected in Tempus Blood RNA tubes. V gives up 4 bases and J gives up 2 bases, and the segment between their germline ends measures 14 bases. The CDR3 spans 15 residues, from the cysteine through the phenylalanine. Kept here is only the CDR3 DNA, which spans 45 bases and is read in frame from base 1. Via the germline V gene (reference sequence), CDR1 is LGHDT and CDR2 YNNKEL.

This clonotype originated in a woman under 30 with alopecia areata. Some clones in this sample may be carry-over from other donors' samples. The sample here was whole blood, taken in connection with sensitization to the hapten diphenylcyclopropenone (DPC). The sequence joins TRBV3-1 to TRBJ2-5; D gene: possibly TRBD2, on 5 matching bases. The DNA reads TGTGCCAGCAGCCCACGCCTGGACTGGCAAGAGACCCAGTACTTC. It translates as CASSPRLDWQETQYF.